Reported below is one TCR beta chain. These data are taken from a study of resident and recirculating memory T cells in vitiligo. Study background: Each patient gave two lesional and two nonlesional epidermal shave biopsies, plus PBMCs.

The V gene lost 2 bases and the J gene lost 4 bases, with 17 bases spanning the gap. This CDR3 has 16 amino acids. Germline loops: CDR1 MDHEN, CDR2 SYDVKM. The method was immunoSEQ multiplex PCR; TCRdb's version includes in-frame clones alone and lacks a portion of them. The table lists about 76,000 clones, about 91% of them singletons, with approximately 5.4% in the top ten. Stable patients also lacked confetti depigmentation, a sign of active vitiligo. The TCR comes from a male donor with vitiligo. Sequenced sample: blood. The genes are TRBV28 and TRBJ1-2, with D perhaps matching TRBD1 (6 bases). CDR3 sequence: CASSLAGATALYGYTF. As DNA, the CDR3 is TGTGCCAGCAGTTTAGCGGGGGCGACAGCGCTCTATGGCTACACCTTC.